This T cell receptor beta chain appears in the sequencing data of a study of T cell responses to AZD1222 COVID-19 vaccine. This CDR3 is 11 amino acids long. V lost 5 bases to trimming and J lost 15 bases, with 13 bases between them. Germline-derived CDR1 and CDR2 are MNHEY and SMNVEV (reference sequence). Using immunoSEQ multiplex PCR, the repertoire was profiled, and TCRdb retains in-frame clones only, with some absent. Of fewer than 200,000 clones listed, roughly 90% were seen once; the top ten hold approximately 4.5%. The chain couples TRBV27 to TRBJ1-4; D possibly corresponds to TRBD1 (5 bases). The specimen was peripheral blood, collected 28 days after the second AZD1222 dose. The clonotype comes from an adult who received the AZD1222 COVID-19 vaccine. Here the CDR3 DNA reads TGTGCCAGCAGTCCCCGGGGGGAGGTGTTTTTT. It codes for CASSPRGEVFF.